The next 21 T cell receptor beta chains were all read from a single sample in a study of T cell responses to AZD1222 COVID-19 vaccine. Sequencing was performed with immunoSEQ multiplex PCR; in TCRdb, only in-frame clones are kept and a portion is missing. Here the sample spans about 110,000 clones, roughly 90% being singletons. Sequencing used peripheral blood, obtained on day 0 of AZD1222 vaccination. The receptors here all came from an adult in good health.

This sequence joins TRBV27 and TRBJ2-6; possibly TRBD1 for D (5 bases). Trimming took 3 bases from V and 0 from J, leaving 18 bases between them. Looked up from germline, CDR1 is MNHEY and CDR2 is SMNVEV (reference sequence). The CDR3 has 19 amino acids. CDR3 protein: CASSFGPREWGSGANVLTF. In DNA, the CDR3 is TGTGCCAGCAGTTTTGGACCCAGGGAATGGGGCTCTGGGGCCAACGTCCTGACTTTC.

This sequence joins TRBV6-5 and TRBJ1-5, with a possible D match to TRBD1 (5 bases). V gave up 9 bases and J gave up 0 bases, with 9 bases separating them. Germline values: CDR1 MNHEY, CDR2 SVGAGI. The length of the CDR3 is 13 residues. CDR3 in amino acids: CASDRYSNQPQHF. DNA for the CDR3: TGTGCCAGTGACAGATATAGCAATCAGCCCCAGCATTTT.

A few counts support this clone. The gene calls are TRBV6-2 or TRBV6-3 and TRBJ1-5, with TRBD1 matching 8 bases. V shed 2 bases and J 4 bases; nucleotides not matched to a gene: 7. The CDR3 is 16 residues long. Germline V gene lookup returns CDR1 MNHEY and CDR2 SVGEGT. The CDR3 nucleotides read TGTGCCAGCAGTTACGGGCCAGGGGGCGTTAATCAGCCCCAGCATTTT. Its translation is CASSYGPGGVNQPQHF.

V is TRBV18 and J is TRBJ1-1, with no clear D. V lost 6 bases and J lost 0, with 8 bases in between. The CDR3 length is 13 residues. In germline, CDR1 is KGHSH, CDR2 LQKENI. Here the CDR3 DNA reads TGTGCCAGCTCTTGGGATTTGAACACTGAAGCTTTCTTT. Translation gives CASSWDLNTEAFF.

V is TRBV19 and J is TRBJ2-7; 7 positions match TRBD1. The J segment lost 3 bases and the V segment lost 3 bases, leaving 5 bases of the junction unmatched. CDR1 and CDR2 (germline): LNHDA, SQIVND (reference sequence). The CDR3 length is 14 residues. As DNA, the CDR3 is TGTGCCAGTAGTATTTACCCAGGGGGCTACGAGCAGTACTTC. Translating it yields CASSIYPGGYEQYF.

In its sample, this clone was seen once. This sequence joins TRBV7-9 and TRBJ1-6; D unresolved. The germline CDR1 and CDR2 sequences are SEHNR and FQNEAQ (reference sequence). This CDR3 is 14 amino acids long. Trimming pared 4 bases from V and 2 bases from J, leaving 6 bases between. The CDR3 nucleotides are TGTGCCAGCAGCTATGATACCTATAATTCACCCCTCCACTTT. Protein sequence: CASSYDTYNSPLHF.

This clone was observed once. The chain uses TRBV3-1 (or the pseudogene TRBV3-2) and TRBJ2-3; D not certain. The CDR3 extends over 15 amino acids. V lost 1 base to trimming and J lost 5 bases, with 13 bases between them. The germline V gene has CDR1 LGHDT and CDR2 YNNKEL (reference sequence). CDR3 nucleotides: TGTGCCAGCAGCCAAGGCACGATTAGGCTAGATACGCAGTATTTT. Translating gives CASSQGTIRLDTQYF.

The chain joins TRBV19 to TRBJ2-1; 11 nucleotides match TRBD1. The CDR3 length is 17 residues. Germline V gene data show CDR1 as LNHDA and CDR2 as SQIVND (reference sequence). The ends lost 6 bases at V and 4 bases at J; junction bases unmatched: 11. The CDR3 is CASSLQGQGARYNEQFF. CDR3 DNA: TGTGCCAGTAGCCTCCAAGGACAGGGGGCGCGGTACAATGAGCAGTTCTTC.

In this sample, this clone turned up once. The J gene is TRBJ1-1, the V gene TRBV4-1; no clear D gene. Germline CDR1 is MGHRA and CDR2 is YSYEKL. The CDR3 has 13 residues. V was shortened by 2 bases and J by 3 bases, with 7 bases between the two germline ends. The CDR3 DNA is TGCGCCAGCAGCCAATCTATCGACACTGAAGCTTTCTTT. Its protein product is CASSQSIDTEAFF.

This clone was picked up one time. This chain uses TRBV11-2 with TRBJ2-5, with TRBD2 identical over 13 bases. The junction had 3 bases not matched to a gene; V was cut back by 0 bases and J by 2 bases. This CDR3 is built from 17 residues. The germline V gene has CDR1 SGHAT and CDR2 FQNNGV. In DNA, the CDR3 is TGTGCCAGCAGCTTAGAACTAGCGGGAGGGGGGCAAGAGACCCAGTACTTC. This codes for CASSLELAGGGQETQYF.

The chain uses TRBV10-3 and TRBJ1-1, with D unclear. CDR1 and CDR2 (germline): ENHRY, SYGVKD. With 10 bases removed from V and 4 bases from J, the gap between germline ends came to 13 bases. CDR3 length: 12 residues. The CDR3 DNA sequence: TGTGCCACCCAAAGCGGTAGCACTGAAGCTTTCTTT. It encodes CATQSGSTEAFF.

V and J are TRBV18 and TRBJ2-2, with 9 nucleotides matching TRBD1. This CDR3 has 15 residues. The V gene end was trimmed by 4 bases and the J gene end by 2 bases; junction bases not matched to a gene: 2. In germline, CDR1 is KGHSH, CDR2 LQKENI. Here the CDR3 reads CASSLDRGNTGELFF. In nucleotides, the CDR3 is TGTGCCAGCTCACTGGACAGGGGAAACACCGGGGAGCTGTTTTTT.

This rearrangement joins TRBV7-2 to TRBJ1-1; tentatively, D is TRBD1 (5 bases). The CDR3 covers 16 residues. Trimming stripped 5 bases from V and 3 bases from J, with 19 bases between. Per germline, CDR1 SGHTA and CDR2 FQGNSA. Here the CDR3 DNA reads TGTGCCAGCAGCCCAATAGGCGGGGGAGCCGACACTGAAGCTTTCTTT. Its protein is CASSPIGGGADTEAFF.

The V call is TRBV11-1, the J call TRBJ2-5; D tentatively reads TRBD1 or TRBD2 (5 bases each). Germline V gene lookup returns CDR1 SGHAT and CDR2 FQDESV (reference sequence). The CDR3 sequence is 16 residues long. The V gene lost 6 bases and the J gene lost 5 bases, with 22 bases spanning the gap. CDR3 coding DNA: TGTGCCAGCAGGAGGGGAAGTGCTGGAGGTCTTGAGACCCAGTACTTC. Translating it yields CASRRGSAGGLETQYF.

This clone has a single count. The V gene is TRBV25-1, the J gene TRBJ1-1; tentatively, D is TRBD1 (5 bases). Trimming left V 2 bases short and J 5 bases short, with 12 bases between. CDR1 is MGHDK, CDR2 SYGVNS, per germline. The CDR3 is 14 amino acids. The CDR3 is CASSEEGGGTEAFF. Written as DNA, the CDR3 is TGTGCCAGCAGTGAAGAAGGCGGGGGGACTGAAGCTTTCTTT.

V gene TRBV28 combines with J gene TRBJ2-3; 7 bases fit TRBD1. Germline V gene lookup returns CDR1 MDHEN and CDR2 SYDVKM. V lost 7 bases, J lost 1 base, and 8 bases stayed unmatched. The CDR3 has 15 amino acids. CDR3 in amino acids: CASTTTGFGTDTQYF. CDR3 sequence (DNA): TGTGCCAGCACCACGACAGGGTTTGGCACAGATACGCAGTATTTT.

The chain links TRBV28 to TRBJ2-2, with a tentative D call TRBD2 (6 bases). This CDR3 is built from 14 residues. The germline gives CDR1 MDHEN, CDR2 SYDVKM. V was cut by 8 bases and J by 5 bases, with 15 bases left in between. The CDR3: CASRGLDLTGELFF. The DNA of the CDR3 is TGTGCCAGCCGGGGACTTGACCTAACCGGGGAGCTGTTTTTT. Drawing the rest from reference TRBV28 and TRBJ2-2, the complete variable domain is DVKVTQSSRYLVKRTGEKVFLECVQDMDHENMFWYRQDPGLGLRLIYFSYDVKMKEKGDIPEGYSVSREKKERFSLILESASTNQTSMYLCASRGLDLTGELFFGEGSRLTVL.

This chain uses TRBV7-8 with TRBJ2-1; a possible D gene is TRBD2 (6 bases). Germline V gives CDR1 SGHVS, CDR2 FQNEAQ. V dropped 7 bases and J dropped 7 bases, with 23 bases sitting between them. The CDR3 sequence is 16 residues long. CDR3 amino acids: CASTQRAAVVGNEQFF. The CDR3 DNA follows: TGTGCCAGCACCCAGCGGGCAGCGGTGGTTGGGAATGAGCAGTTCTTC. Full variable domain (rest looked up from reference TRBV7-8 and TRBJ2-1): GAGVSQSPRYKVAKRGQDVALRCDPISGHVSLFWYQQALGQGPEFLTYFQNEAQLDKSGLPSDRFFAERPEGSVSTLKIQRTQQEDSAVYLCASTQRAAVVGNEQFFGPGTRLTVL.

The chain uses TRBV27 and TRBJ1-2; 10 nucleotides match TRBD1. Germline V gene lookup returns CDR1 MNHEY and CDR2 SMNVEV (reference sequence). The ends lost 3 bases at V and 8 bases at J; junction bases unmatched: 6. There are 14 residues in the CDR3. The CDR3 spells CASSLDRGEGGYTF. The CDR3 DNA is TGTGCCAGCAGTTTGGACAGGGGGGAGGGGGGCTACACCTTC.

The gene calls are TRBV7-8 and TRBJ1-2; 10 nucleotides match TRBD1. Germline assignment: CDR1 SGHVS and CDR2 FQNEAQ. V shed 7 bases and J 3 bases; nucleotides not matched to a gene: 8. The CDR3 loop spans 15 amino acids. CDR3 nucleotide sequence: TGTGCCAGCACCCTGACAGGGGGCGCCGACTATGGCTACACCTTC. Translated, it gives CASTLTGGADYGYTF.

J is TRBJ2-7 and V is TRBV10-1; 10 positions agree with TRBD2. Per germline, CDR1 WNHNN and CDR2 SYGVQD (reference sequence). V was pared by 6 bases and J by 3 bases, with 8 bases of the junction left unmatched. The CDR3 runs to 15 residues. CDR3 residues: CASSDGASGSYEQYF. The CDR3 DNA reads as TGCGCCAGCAGCGATGGTGCTAGCGGGAGCTACGAGCAGTACTTC.